A single sample gave rise to the 5 T cell receptor beta chains below, sequenced in a study of cytomegalovirus exposure and HLA in healthy donors. The PCR was carried out with 60 Vbeta primers and 13 Jbeta primers. The table came from immunoSEQ multiplex PCR; TCRdb's copy has only in-frame clones and leaves some out. The sample yields about 65,000 clones, 78% seen once. The sample was PBMCs. These receptors were collected from a girl aged 5 to 17 in good health and CMV-seropositive.

This clone was found once. The chain combines TRBV5-8 with TRBJ2-7; D unclear. This CDR3 has 17 residues. Germline-derived CDR1 and CDR2 are SGHTS and YDEGEE. V lost 2 bases and J lost 2, with 20 bases in between. The CDR3 sequence: CASSFDTLILLTYEQYF. Written as DNA, the CDR3 is TGTGCCAGCAGCTTCGACACCCTAATCCTCCTTACCTACGAGCAGTACTTC.

The chain combines TRBV6-5 with TRBJ1-1; D gene unclear. Per the germline V gene, CDR1 is MNHEY and CDR2 is SVGAGI. The V end was cut by 0 bases, the J end by 4 bases, with 9 bases between. CDR3 length: 14 amino acids. CDR3 sequence reads: CASSYSIRGTEAFF. DNA of the CDR3: TGTGCCAGCAGTTACTCGATACGGGGCACTGAAGCTTTCTTT.

The chain recombines TRBV28 with TRBJ2-1, with 10 bases fitting TRBD1. Germline V gene lookup returns CDR1 MDHEN and CDR2 SYDVKM. This CDR3 has 14 amino acids. V was pared by 6 bases and J by 7 bases, with 6 bases of the junction left unmatched. CDR3 loop: CASRGTGEGNEQFF. CDR3 DNA sequence: TGTGCCAGCAGGGGGACAGGGGAAGGGAATGAGCAGTTCTTC.

V gene TRBV19 combines with J gene TRBJ2-3; TRBD2 matches 14 bases. Per the germline V gene, CDR1 is LNHDA and CDR2 is SQIVND (reference sequence). The CDR3 has 19 amino acids. Trimming removed 1 base from V and 4 bases from J; junction bases left unmatched: 10. CDR3: CASSIATQGLAGASDTQYF. CDR3 coding DNA: TGTGCCAGTAGTATAGCCACCCAGGGACTAGCGGGGGCCTCAGATACGCAGTATTTT. Supplemented by reference TRBV19 and TRBJ2-3, the full variable domain reads DGGITQSPKYLFRKEGQNVTLSCEQNLNHDAMYWYRQDPGQGLRLIYYSQIVNDFQKGDIAEGYSVSREKKESFPLTVTSAQKNPTAFYLCASSIATQGLAGASDTQYFGPGTRLTVL.

This clone occurred a few times. The V gene is TRBV5-6, the J gene TRBJ1-1; the match to TRBD1 covers 9 bases. CDR3 length equals 16 residues. Germline-derived CDR1 and CDR2 are SGHDT and YYEEEE. The ends lost 6 bases at V and 2 bases at J; junction bases unmatched: 11. CDR3 sequence reads: CASTWMGQGGNTEAFF. CDR3 DNA sequence: TGTGCCAGCACTTGGATGGGACAGGGCGGAAACACTGAAGCTTTCTTT.